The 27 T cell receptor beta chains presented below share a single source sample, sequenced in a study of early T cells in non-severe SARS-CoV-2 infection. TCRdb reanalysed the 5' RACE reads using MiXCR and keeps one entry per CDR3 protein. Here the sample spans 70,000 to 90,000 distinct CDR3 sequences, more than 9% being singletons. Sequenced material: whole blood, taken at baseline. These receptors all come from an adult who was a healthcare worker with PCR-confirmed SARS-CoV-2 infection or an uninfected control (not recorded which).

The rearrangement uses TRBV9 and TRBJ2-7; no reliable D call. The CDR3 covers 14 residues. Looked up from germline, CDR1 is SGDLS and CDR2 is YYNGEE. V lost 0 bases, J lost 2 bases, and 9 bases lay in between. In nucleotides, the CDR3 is TGTGCCAGCAGCGTAGGTTCCTCGACCTACGAGCAGTACTTC. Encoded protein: CASSVGSSTYEQYF.

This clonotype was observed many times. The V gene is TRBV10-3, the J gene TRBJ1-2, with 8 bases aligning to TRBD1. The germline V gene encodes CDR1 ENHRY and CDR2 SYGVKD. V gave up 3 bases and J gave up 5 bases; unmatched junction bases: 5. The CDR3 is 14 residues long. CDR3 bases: TGTGCCATCAGTGAAGGACAGGGCGGGTATGGCTACACCTTC. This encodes CAISEGQGGYGYTF.

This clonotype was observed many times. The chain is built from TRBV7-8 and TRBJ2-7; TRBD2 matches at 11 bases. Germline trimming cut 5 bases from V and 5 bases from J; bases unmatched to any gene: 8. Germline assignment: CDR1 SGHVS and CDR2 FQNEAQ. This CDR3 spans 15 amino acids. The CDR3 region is CASSPERLAGNEQYF. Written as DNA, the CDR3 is TGTGCCAGCAGCCCGGAAAGACTAGCGGGGAACGAGCAGTACTTC.

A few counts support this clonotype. CDR3 coding DNA: TGTGCCAGCAGTTTATATTTGCGGGGTAACGACAATGAGCAGTTCTTC. It encodes CASSLYLRGNDNEQFF. This chain connects TRBV12-3 or TRBV12-4 to TRBJ2-1, with a tentative D call TRBD2 (6 bases). The CDR3 is made up of 16 amino acids. Trimming shortened V by 2 bases and J by 5 bases, and 16 bases separated the two germline ends.

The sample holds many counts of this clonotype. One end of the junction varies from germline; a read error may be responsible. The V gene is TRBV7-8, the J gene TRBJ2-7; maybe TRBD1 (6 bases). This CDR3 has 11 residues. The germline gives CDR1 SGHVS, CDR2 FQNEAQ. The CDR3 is CASSSNRVHFF. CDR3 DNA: TGTGCCAGCAGCTCTAACAGGGTACATTTCTTC.

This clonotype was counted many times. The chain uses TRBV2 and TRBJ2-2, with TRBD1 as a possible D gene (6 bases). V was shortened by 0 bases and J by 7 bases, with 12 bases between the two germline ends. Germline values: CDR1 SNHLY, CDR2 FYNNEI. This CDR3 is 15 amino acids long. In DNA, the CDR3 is TGTGCCAGCAGTGAAGCTGGACAGTTGGGCGGGGAGCTGTTTTTT. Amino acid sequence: CASSEAGQLGGELFF.

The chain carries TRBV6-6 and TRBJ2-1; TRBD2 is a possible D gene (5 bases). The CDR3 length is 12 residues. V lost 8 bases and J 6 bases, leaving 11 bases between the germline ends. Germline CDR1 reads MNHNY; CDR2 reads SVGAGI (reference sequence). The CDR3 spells CASFGRGNEQFF. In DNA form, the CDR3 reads TGTGCCAGCTTTGGCCGGGGCAATGAGCAGTTCTTC.

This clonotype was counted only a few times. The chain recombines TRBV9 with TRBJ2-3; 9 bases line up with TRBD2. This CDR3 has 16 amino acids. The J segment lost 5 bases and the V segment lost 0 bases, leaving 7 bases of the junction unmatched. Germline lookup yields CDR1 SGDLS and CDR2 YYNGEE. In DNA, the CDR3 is TGTGCCAGCAGCGTAGACGCGGGAGGGCCAGTAGATACGCAGTATTTT. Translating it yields CASSVDAGGPVDTQYF.

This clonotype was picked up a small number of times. This chain's CDR3 is CASKLLGQGRTDTQYF. In DNA form, the CDR3 reads TGTGCCAGCAAACTCCTCGGACAGGGTCGAACAGATACGCAGTATTTT. The chain links TRBV27 to TRBJ2-3; 8 bases align to TRBD1. The CDR3 has 16 amino acids. Unmatched junction bases numbered 12, after V lost 7 bases and J lost 3 bases. Germline lookup yields CDR1 MNHEY and CDR2 SMNVEV (reference sequence).

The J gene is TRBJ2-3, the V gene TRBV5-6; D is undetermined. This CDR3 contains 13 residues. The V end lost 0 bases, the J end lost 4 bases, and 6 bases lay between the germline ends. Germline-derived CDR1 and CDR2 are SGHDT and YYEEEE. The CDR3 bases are TGTGCCAGCAGCTTGGGGGCCGCAGATACGCAGTATTTT. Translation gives CASSLGAADTQYF.

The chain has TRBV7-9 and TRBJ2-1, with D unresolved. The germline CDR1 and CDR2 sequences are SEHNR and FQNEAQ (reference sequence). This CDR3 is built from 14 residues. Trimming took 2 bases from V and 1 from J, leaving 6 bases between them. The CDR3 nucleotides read TGTGCCAGCAGCTTATCTATATCCTACAATGAGCAGTTCTTC. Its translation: CASSLSISYNEQFF.

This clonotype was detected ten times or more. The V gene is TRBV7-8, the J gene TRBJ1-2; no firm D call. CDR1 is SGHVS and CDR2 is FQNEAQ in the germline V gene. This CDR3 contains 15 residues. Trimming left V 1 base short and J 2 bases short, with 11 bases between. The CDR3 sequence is CASSLDRLSNYGYTF. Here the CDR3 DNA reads TGTGCCAGCAGCTTAGATAGGCTCTCGAACTATGGCTACACCTTC.

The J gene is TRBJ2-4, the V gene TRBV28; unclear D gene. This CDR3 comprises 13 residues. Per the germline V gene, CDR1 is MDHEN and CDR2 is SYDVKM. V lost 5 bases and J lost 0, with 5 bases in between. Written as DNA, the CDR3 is TGTGCCAGCAGTCGTTTAGCCAAAAACATTCAGTACTTC. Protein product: CASSRLAKNIQYF.

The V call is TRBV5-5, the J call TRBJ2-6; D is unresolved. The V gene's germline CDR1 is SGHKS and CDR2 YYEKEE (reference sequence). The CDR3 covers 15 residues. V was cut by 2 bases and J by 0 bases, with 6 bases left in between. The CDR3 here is CASSFGRSGANVLTF. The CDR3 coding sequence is TGTGCCAGCAGCTTTGGACGCTCTGGGGCCAACGTCCTGACTTTC. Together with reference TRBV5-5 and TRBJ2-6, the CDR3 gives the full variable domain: DAGVTQSPTHLIKTRGQQVTLRCSPISGHKSVSWYQQVLGQGPQFIFQYYEKEERGRGNFPDRFSARQFPNYSSELNVNALLLGDSALYLCASSFGRSGANVLTFGAGSRLTVL.

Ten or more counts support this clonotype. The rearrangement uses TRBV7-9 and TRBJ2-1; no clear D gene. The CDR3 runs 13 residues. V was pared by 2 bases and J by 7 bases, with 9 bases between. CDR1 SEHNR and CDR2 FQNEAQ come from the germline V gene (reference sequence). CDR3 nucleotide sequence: TGTGCCAGCAGCTTACCGCGGCTAAATGAGCAGTTCTTC. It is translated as CASSLPRLNEQFF.

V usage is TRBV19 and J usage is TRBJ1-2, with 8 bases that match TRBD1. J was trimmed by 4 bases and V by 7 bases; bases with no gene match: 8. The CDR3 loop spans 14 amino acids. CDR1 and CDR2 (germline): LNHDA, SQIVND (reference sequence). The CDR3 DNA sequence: TGTGCCAGTAACCCCAGACAGGGGAGCTATGGCTACACCTTC. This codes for CASNPRQGSYGYTF.

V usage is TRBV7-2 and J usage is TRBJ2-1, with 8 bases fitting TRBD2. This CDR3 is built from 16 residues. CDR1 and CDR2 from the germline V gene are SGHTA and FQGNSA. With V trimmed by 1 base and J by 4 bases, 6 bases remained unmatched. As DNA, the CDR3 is TGTGCCAGCAGCTTAGAATGGACGGGAGGGTACAATGAGCAGTTCTTC. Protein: CASSLEWTGGYNEQFF.

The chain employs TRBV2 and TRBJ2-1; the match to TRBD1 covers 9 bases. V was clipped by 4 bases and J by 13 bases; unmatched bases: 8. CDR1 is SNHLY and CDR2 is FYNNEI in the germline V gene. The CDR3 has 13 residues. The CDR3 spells CASSVSLTGGQFF. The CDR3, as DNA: TGTGCCAGCAGTGTCTCGTTGACAGGGGGACAGTTCTTC. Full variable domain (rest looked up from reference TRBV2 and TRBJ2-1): EPEVTQTPSHQVTQMGQEVILRCVPISNHLYFYWYRQILGQKVEFLVSFYNNEISEKSEIFDDQFSVERPDGSNFTLKIRSTKLEDSAMYFCASSVSLTGGQFFGPGTRLTVL.

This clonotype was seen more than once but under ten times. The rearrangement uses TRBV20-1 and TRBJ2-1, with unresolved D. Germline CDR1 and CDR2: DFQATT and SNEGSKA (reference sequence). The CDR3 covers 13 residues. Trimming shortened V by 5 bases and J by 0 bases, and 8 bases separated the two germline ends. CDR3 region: CSAPPRSYNEQFF. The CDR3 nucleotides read TGCAGTGCTCCCCCGCGCTCCTACAATGAGCAGTTCTTC.

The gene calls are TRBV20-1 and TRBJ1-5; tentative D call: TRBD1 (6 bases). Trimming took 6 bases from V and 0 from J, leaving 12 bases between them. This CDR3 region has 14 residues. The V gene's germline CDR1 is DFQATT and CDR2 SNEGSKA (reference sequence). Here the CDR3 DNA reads TGCAGTGCCCTCAGGGGCCATAGCAATCAGCCCCAGCATTTT. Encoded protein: CSALRGHSNQPQHF.

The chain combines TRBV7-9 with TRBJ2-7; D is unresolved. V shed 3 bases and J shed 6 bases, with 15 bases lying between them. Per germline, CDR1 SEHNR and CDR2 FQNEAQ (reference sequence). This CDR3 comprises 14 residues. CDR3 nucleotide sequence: TGTGCCAGCAGCTTCCCCGGCTCCCTGGGCGAGCAGTACTTC. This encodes CASSFPGSLGEQYF.

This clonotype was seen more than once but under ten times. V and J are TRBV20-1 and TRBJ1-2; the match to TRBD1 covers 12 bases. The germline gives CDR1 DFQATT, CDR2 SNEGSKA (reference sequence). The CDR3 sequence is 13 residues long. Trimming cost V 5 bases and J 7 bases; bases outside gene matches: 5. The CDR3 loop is CSAPGQGASGYTF. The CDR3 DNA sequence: TGCAGTGCTCCGGGACAGGGGGCGTCTGGCTACACCTTC.

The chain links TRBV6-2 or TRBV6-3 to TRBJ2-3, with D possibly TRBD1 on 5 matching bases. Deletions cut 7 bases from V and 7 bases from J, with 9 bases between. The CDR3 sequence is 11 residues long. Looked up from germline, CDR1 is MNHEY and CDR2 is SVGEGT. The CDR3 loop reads CASTGHYTQYF. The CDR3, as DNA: TGTGCCAGCACCGGACATTATACGCAGTATTTT.

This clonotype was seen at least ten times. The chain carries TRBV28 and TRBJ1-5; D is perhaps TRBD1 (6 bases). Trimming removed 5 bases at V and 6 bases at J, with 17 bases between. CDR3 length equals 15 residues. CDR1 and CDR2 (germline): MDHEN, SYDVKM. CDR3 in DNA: TGTGCCAGCAGTGGCGGGACACACCCGGGTCAGCCCCAGCATTTT. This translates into CASSGGTHPGQPQHF.

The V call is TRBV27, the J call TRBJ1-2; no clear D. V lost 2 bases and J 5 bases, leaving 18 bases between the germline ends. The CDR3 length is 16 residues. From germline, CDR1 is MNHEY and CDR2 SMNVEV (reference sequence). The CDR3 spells CASSLEAIRNIYGYTF. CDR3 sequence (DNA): TGTGCCAGCAGTTTAGAGGCGATACGGAACATATATGGCTACACCTTC.

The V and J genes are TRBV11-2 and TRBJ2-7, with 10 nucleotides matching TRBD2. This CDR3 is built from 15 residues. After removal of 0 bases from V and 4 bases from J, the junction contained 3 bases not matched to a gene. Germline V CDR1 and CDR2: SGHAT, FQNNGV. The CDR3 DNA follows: TGTGCCAGCAGCTTAGATGGGACTAGCGTTTACGAGCAGTACTTC. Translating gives CASSLDGTSVYEQYF.

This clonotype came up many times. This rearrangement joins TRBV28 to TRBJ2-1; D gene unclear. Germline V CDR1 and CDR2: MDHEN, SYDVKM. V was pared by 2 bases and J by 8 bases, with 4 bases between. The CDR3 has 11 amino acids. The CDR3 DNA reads TGTGCCAGCAGTTTAGGGGATGAGCAGTTCTTC. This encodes CASSLGDEQFF.